This T cell receptor (beta chain) was captured by sequencing in a study of T cells in Graves' hyperthyroidism and ophthalmopathy. Study details: The blood sample was taken at first diagnosis, before treatment began.

Among ophthalmopathy patients, the Clinical Activity Score reached at least 3, the NOSPECS grade reached at least 4, and duration remained under 3 months. Thyroid ultrasound and orbital computed tomography, with clinical symptoms and serum thyroxine and TRAb, informed diagnoses. What was amplified from RNA transcripts were TCR beta CDR3 regions. A set of HTBI primers served as the primers for a first-round RT-PCR of the TCR CDR3. One entry per CDR3 protein results from TCRdb running MiXCR on the multiplex PCR reads. The sample has around 400,000 distinct CDR3 sequences, about 16% seen once. This clonotype was counted only a few times. Its target is unknown. Per the germline V gene, CDR1 is DFQATT and CDR2 is SNEGSKA (reference sequence). V trimming: 3 bases; J trimming: 2 bases; junction bases outside the gene matches: 8. The CDR3 has 15 residues. Overall study results and limits: Expanded thyroid clonotypes (above 0.001) were mostly also found in blood.

The sample was blood. This sequence originates from a woman aged 55 to 70 with Graves' ophthalmopathy. The chain is built from TRBV20-1 and TRBJ2-7; TRBD2 aligns across 9 bases. The CDR3 region has the DNA TGCAGTGCTAGGGATCAGGGACTAGCTCCCTACGAGCAGTACTTC. Amino acid sequence: CSARDQGLAPYEQYF.